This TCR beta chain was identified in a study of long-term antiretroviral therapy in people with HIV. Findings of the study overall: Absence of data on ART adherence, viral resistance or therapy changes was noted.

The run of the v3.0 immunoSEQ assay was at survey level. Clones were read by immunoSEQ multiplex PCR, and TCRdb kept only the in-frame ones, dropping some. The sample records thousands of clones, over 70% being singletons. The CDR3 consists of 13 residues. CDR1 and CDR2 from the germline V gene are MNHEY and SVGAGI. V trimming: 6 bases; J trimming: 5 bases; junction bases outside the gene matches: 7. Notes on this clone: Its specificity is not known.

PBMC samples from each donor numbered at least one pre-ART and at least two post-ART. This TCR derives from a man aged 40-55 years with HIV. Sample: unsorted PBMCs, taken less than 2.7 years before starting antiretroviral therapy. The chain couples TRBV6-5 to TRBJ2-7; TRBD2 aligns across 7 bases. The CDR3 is CASSRNAGDEQYF. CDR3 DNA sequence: TGTGCCAGCAGCCGTAATGCGGGAGACGAGCAGTACTTC.